A selection of T cell receptor beta chains follows, all from one sample in a study of blood T cell repertoires in COVID-19. Profiled with immunoSEQ multiplex PCR; TCRdb holds only in-frame clones, not every one. Here the sample spans some 74,000 clones, 83% being singletons. The material sequenced was peripheral blood. These receptors originate from an older man with acute or convalescent COVID-19. The CDR3 runs from the conserved cysteine through the conserved F or W. The order of the fields is clone size, V gene, J gene, D gene, CDR3 protein, CDR3 DNA. D genes are given only for firm matches. Some rows have no size entry. The others give once, few or many, or a class for an expanded clone.

.	TRBV28	TRBJ2-2	.	CASSLGSSTGELFF	TGTGCCAGCAGTTTAGGGAGTTCCACCGGGGAGCTGTTTTTT
.	TRBV7-9	TRBJ1-2	.	CASSLSTYGYTF	TGTGCCAGCAGCTTATCTACCTATGGCTACACCTTC
.	TRBV18	TRBJ2-3	.	CASSPRARLGTDTQYF	TGTGCCAGCTCACCAAGAGCGAGGCTAGGCACAGATACGCAGTATTTT
few	TRBV6-2/TRBV6-3	TRBJ1-5	.	CASSSPRGLGNQPQHF	TGTGCCAGCAGTTCCCCGAGAGGGCTTGGCAATCAGCCCCAGCATTTT
few	TRBV24-1	TRBJ1-5	.	CATSDNSGVGNQPQHF	TGTGCCACCAGTGATAACTCGGGGGTTGGCAATCAGCCCCAGCATTTT
.	TRBV18	TRBJ2-5	TRBD1	CASSLGQGIETQYF	TGTGCCAGCTCACTGGGACAGGGGATAGAGACCCAGTACTTC
.	TRBV28	TRBJ1-2	.	CATTGLANYGYTF	TGTGCCACCACAGGGCTGGCTAACTATGGCTACACCTTC
.	TRBV30	TRBJ2-7	TRBD1	CAWSGDRAYEQYF	TGTGCCTGGAGTGGGGACAGGGCCTACGAGCAGTACTTC
.	TRBV27	TRBJ1-2	TRBD1	CASSFRDSRLGGYTF	TGTGCCAGCAGTTTTCGGGACAGCCGTCTTGGGGGCTACACCTTC
.	TRBV30	TRBJ2-5	.	CAWSVGGAHQETQYF	TGTGCCTGGAGTGTAGGGGGGGCTCACCAAGAGACCCAGTACTTC
.	TRBV9	TRBJ1-5	TRBD1	CASSVGQGYNQPQHF	TGTGCCAGCAGCGTGGGACAGGGATACAATCAGCCCCAGCATTTT
.	TRBV3-1/TRBV3-2	TRBJ2-2	TRBD1	CASSPGTGSNTGELFF	TGTGCCAGCAGCCCTGGGACAGGGTCCAACACCGGGGAGCTGTTTTTT
.	TRBV19	TRBJ1-2	.	CASSIGTDNYGYTF	TGTGCCAGTAGTATAGGGACAGACAACTATGGCTACACCTTC